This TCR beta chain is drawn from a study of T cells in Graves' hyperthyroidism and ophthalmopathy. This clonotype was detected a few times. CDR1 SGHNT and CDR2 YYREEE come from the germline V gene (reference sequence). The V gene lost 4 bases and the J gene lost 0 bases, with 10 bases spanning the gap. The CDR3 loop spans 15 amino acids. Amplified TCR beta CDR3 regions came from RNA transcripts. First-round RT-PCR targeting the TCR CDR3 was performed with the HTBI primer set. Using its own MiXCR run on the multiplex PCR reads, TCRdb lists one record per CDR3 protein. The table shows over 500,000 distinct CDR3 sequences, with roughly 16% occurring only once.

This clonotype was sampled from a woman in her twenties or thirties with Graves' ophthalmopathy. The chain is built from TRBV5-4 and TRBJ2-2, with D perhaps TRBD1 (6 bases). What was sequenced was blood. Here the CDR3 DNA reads TGTGCCAGCAGCCGGACAGAGTCGAACACCGGGGAGCTGTTTTTT. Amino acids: CASSRTESNTGELFF.